This T cell receptor (beta chain) was recovered during a study of blood T cell repertoires in COVID-19. Trimming at V came to 3 bases and at J to 9 bases, leaving 7 bases not matched to a gene. Germline CDR1 MNHEY, CDR2 SMNVEV (reference sequence). The CDR3 has 16 residues. This table comes from immunoSEQ multiplex PCR, and its TCRdb copy is limited to in-frame clones, with some not included. This sample yields approximately 150,000 clones, of which 80% to 85% are seen a single time; over 4% belongs to the top ten. Sequenced sample: PBMCs or T cells enriched from blood (not recorded which). The chain uses TRBV27 and TRBJ1-6; 11 nucleotides match TRBD1. This receptor was taken from a man aged 65 to 79 who had been exposed to COVID-19. CDR3 sequence reads: CASSFPPGQGGSPLHF. Written as DNA, the CDR3 is TGTGCCAGCAGTTTTCCTCCGGGACAGGGGGGTTCACCCCTCCACTTT.